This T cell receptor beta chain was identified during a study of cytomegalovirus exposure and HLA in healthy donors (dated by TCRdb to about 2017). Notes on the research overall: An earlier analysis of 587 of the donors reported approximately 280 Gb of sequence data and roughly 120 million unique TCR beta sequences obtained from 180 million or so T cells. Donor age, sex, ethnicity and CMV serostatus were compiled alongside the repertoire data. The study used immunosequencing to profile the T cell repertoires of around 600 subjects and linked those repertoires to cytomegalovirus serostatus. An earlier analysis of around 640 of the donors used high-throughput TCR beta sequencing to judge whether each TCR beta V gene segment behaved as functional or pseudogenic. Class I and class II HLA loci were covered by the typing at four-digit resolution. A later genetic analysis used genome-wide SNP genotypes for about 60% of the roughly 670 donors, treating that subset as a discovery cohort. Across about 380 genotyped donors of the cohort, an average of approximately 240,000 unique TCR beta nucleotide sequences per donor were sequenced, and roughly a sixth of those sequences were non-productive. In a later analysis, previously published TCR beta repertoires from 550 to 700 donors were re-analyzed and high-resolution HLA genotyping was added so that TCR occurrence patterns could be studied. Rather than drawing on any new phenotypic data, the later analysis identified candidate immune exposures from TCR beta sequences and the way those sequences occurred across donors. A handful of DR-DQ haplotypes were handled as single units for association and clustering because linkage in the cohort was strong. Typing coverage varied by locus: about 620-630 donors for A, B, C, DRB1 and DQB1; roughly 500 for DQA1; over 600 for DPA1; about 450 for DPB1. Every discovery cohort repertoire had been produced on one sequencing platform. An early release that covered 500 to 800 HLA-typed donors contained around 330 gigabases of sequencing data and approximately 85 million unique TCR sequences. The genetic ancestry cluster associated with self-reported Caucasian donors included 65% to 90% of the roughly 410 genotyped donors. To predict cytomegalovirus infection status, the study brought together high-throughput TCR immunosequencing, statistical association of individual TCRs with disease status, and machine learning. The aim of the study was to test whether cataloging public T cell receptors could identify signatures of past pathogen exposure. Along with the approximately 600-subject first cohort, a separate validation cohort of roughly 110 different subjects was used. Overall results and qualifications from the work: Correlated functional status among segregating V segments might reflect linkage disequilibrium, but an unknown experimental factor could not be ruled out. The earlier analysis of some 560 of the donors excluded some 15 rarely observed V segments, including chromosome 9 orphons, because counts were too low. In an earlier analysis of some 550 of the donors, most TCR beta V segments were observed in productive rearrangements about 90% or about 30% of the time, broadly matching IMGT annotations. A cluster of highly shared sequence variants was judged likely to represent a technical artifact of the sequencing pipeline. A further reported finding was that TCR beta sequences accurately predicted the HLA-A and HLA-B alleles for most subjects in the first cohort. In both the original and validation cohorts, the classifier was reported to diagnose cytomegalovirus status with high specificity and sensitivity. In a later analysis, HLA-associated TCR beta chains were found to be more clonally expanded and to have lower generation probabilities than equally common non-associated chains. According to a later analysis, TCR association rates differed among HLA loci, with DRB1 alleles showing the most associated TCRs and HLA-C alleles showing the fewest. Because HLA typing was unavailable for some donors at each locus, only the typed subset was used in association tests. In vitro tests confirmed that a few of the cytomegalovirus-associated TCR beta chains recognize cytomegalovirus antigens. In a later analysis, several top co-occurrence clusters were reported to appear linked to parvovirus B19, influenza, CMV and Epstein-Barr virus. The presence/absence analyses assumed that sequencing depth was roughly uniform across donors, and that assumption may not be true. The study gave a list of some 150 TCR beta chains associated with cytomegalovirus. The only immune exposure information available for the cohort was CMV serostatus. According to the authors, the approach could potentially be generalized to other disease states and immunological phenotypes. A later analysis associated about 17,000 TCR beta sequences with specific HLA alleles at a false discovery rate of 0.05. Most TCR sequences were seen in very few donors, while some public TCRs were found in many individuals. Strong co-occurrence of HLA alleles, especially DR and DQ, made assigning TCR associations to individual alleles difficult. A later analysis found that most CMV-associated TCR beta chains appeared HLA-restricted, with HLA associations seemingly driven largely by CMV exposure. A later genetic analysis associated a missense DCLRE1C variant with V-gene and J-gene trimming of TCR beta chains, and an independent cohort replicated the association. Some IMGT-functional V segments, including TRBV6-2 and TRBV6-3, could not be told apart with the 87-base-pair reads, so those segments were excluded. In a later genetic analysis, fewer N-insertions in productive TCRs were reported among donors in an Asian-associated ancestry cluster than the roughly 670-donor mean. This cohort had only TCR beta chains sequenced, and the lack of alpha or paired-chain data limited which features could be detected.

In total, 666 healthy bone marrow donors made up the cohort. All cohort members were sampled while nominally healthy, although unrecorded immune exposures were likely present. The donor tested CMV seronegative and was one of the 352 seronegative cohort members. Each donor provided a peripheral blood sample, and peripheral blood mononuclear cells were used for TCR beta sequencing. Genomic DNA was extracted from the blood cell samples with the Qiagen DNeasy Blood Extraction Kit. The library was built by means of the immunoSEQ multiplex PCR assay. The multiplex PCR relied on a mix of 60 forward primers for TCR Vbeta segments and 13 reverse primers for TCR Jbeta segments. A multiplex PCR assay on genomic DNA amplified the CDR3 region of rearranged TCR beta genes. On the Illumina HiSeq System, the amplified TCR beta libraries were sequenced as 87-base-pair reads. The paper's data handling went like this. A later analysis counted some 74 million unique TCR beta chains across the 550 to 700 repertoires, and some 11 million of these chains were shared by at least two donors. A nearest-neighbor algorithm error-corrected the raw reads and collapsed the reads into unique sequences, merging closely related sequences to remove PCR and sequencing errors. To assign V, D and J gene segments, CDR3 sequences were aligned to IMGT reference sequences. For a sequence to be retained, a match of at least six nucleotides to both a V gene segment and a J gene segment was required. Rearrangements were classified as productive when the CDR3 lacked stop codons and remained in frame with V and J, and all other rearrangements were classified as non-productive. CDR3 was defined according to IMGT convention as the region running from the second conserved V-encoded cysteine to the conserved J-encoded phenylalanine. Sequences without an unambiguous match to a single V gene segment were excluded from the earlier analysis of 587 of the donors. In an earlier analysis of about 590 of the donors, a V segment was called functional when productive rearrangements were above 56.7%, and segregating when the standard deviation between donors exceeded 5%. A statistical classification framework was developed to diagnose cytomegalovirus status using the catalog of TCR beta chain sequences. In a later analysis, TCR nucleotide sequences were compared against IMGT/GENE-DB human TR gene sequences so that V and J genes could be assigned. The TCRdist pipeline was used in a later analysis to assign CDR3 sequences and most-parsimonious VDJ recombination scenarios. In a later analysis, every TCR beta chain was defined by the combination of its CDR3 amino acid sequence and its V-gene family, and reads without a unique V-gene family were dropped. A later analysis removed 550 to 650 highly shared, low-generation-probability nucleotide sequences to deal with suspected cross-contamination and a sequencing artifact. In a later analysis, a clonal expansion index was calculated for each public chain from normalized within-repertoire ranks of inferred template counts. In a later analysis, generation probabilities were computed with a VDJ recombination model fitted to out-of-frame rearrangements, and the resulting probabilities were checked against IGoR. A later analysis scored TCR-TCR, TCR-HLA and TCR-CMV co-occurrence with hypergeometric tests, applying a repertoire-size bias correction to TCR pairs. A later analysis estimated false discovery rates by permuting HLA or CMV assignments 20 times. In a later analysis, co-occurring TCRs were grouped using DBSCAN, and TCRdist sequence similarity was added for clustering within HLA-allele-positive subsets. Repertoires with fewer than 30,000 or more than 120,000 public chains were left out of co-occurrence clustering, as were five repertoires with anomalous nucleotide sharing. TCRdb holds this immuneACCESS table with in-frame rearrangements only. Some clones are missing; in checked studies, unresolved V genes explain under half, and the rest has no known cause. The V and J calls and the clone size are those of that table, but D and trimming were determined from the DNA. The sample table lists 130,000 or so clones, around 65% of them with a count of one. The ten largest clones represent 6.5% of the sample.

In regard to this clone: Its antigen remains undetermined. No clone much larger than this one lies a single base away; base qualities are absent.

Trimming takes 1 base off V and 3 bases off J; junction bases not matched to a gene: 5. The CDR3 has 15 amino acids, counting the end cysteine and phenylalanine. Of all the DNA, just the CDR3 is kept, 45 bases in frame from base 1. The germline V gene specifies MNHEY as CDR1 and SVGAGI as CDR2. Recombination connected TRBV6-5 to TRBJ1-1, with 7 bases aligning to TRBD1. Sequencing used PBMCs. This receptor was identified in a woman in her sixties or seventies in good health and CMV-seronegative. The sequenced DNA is TGTGCCAGCAGTTACTATAGACAGGGCCACACTGAAGCTTTCTTT. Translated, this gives CASSYYRQGHTEAFF.